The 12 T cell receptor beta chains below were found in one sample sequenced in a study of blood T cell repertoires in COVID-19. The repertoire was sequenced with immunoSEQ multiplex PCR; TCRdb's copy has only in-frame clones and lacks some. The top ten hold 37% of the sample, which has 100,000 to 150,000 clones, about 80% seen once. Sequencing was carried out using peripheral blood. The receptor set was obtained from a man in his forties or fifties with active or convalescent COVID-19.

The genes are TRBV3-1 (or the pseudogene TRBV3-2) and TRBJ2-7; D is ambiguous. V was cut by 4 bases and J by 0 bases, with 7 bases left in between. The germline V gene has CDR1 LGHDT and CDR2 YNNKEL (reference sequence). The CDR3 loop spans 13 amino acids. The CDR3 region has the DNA TGTGCCAGCAGCCTACACGTCTCCTACGAGCAGTACTTC. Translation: CASSLHVSYEQYF.

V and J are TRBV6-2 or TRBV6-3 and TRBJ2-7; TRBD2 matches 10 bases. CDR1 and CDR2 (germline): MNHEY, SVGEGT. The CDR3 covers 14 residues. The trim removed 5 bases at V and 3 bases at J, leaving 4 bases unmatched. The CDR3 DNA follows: TGTGCCAGCAGTCTAGCGGGGGCTCTCTACGAGCAGTACTTC. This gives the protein CASSLAGALYEQYF.

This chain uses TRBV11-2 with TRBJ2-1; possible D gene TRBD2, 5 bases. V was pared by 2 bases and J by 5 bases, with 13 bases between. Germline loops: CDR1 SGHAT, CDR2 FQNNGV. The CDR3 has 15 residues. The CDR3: CASSLLDWSDNEQFF. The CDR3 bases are TGTGCCAGCAGCTTACTGGACTGGAGTGACAATGAGCAGTTCTTC.

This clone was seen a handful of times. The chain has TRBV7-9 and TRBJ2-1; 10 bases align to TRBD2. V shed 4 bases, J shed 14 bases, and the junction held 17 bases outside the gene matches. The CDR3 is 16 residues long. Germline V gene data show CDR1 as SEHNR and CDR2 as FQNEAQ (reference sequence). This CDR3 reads CASSSLGVAGGMSEFF. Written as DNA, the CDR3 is TGTGCCAGCAGCTCCCTGGGGGTAGCGGGAGGAATGAGCGAGTTCTTC.

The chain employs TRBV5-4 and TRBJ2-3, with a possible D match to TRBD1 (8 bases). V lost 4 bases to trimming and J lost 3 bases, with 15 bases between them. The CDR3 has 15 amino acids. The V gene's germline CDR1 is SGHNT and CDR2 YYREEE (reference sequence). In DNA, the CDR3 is TGTGCCAGCAGCCCCGGACAGGGAGGGACAGATACGCAGTATTTT. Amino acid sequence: CASSPGQGGTDTQYF.

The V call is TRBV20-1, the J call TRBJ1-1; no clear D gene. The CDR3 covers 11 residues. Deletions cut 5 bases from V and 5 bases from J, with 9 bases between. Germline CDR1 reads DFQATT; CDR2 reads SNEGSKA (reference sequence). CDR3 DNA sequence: TGCAGTGCTCAATCTGAGACTGAAGCTTTCTTT. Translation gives CSAQSETEAFF.

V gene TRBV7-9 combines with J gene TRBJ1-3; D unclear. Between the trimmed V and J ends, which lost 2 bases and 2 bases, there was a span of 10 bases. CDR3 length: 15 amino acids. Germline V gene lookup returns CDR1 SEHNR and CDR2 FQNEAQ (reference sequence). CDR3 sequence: CASSLREAAGNTIYF. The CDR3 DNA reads TGTGCCAGCAGCTTAAGGGAAGCGGCTGGAAACACCATATATTTT.

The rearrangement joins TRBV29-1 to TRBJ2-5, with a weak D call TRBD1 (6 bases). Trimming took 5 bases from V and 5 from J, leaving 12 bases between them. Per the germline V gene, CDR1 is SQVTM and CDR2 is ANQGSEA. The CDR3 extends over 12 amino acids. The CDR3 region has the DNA TGCAGCGTTAGGACAGCCTCCGAGACCCAGTACTTC. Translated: CSVRTASETQYF.

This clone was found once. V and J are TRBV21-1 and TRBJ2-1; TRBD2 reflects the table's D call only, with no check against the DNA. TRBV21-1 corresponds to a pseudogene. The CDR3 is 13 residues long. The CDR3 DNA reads TGTGCCAGCAGCAAATTCCCTAGTGATGAGCAGTTCTTC. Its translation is CASSKFPSDEQFF.

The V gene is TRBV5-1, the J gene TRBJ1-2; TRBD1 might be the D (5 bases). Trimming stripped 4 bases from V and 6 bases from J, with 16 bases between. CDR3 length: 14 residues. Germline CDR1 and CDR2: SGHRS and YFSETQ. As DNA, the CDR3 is TGCGCCAGCAGCATTCAGGGTCGTGGAGATGGCTACACCTTC. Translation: CASSIQGRGDGYTF.

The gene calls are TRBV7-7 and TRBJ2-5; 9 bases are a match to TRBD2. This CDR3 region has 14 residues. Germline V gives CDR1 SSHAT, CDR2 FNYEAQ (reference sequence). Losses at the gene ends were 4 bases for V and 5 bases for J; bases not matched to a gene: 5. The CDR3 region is CASSSLSGGETQYF. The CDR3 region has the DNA TGTGCCAGCAGCTCCCTAAGCGGGGGGGAGACCCAGTACTTC.

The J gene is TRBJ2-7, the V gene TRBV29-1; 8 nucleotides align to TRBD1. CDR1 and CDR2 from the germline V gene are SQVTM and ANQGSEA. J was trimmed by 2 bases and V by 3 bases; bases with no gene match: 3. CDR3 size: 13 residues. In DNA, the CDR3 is TGCAGCGTTGAGCGGACAGGGACCTACGAGCAGTACTTC. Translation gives CSVERTGTYEQYF.